The following is a TCR beta chain sequence with its context. Trimming stripped 0 bases from V and 3 bases from J, with 6 bases between. The V gene's germline CDR1 is GTSNPN and CDR2 SVGIG (reference sequence). The CDR3 is 14 residues long. This entry comes from a study of chemoradiotherapy in HPV16-positive cancers. Assay used: immunoSEQ multiplex PCR; TCRdb lists only in-frame clones, some missing. The table lists 4,500 to 7,000 clones, about 86% of them singletons. Sequencing was performed on blood, taken from a patient who underwent chemoradiotherapy. The rearrangement links TRBV30 to TRBJ1-6; D call uncertain. This TCR came from a human donor with HPV-associated anogenital cancer. This CDR3 reads CAWSVGDYNSPLHF. The CDR3 nucleotides are TGTGCCTGGAGTGTCGGGGACTATAATTCACCCCTCCACTTT.